The sequence of this T cell receptor (beta chain) was determined in a study of Ad26.COV2.S vaccination and SARS-CoV-2 variants. Overall study: Administration of Ad26.COV2.S was intramuscular, either once or twice 56 days apart. Study-wide points: Breadth measured for non-spike TCRs was similar across vaccine and placebo recipients.

As to treatment: approximately 18 received Ad26.COV2.S at low or high dose, single or two shots; roughly 5 received placebo; per-sample allocation not given. After the first vaccine or placebo injection, samples were drawn on day 63. A remark on this clone: Its antigen remains unknown.

Germline V lookup: CDR1 LGHDT, CDR2 YNNKEL (reference sequence). Trimming at V came to 5 bases and at J to 1 base, leaving 3 bases not matched to a gene. The CDR3 loop spans 14 amino acids. Libraries were prepared by immunoSEQ multiplex PCR; TCRdb keeps only in-frame clonotypes and omits some of them. Of about 430,000 clones listed, 75% to 95% are singletons. The rearrangement uses TRBV3-1 (or the pseudogene TRBV3-2) and TRBJ2-5, with 8 positions matching TRBD1. The TCR comes from a person between 18 and 60 years old who received the Ad26.COV2.S COVID-19 vaccine or a placebo. The sample in question was peripheral blood, obtained in a trial of Ad26.COV2.S vaccine versus placebo. CDR3 bases: TGTGCCAGCAGCACTACAGGGGGCCAAGAGACCCAGTACTTC. Amino acid sequence: CASSTTGGQETQYF.